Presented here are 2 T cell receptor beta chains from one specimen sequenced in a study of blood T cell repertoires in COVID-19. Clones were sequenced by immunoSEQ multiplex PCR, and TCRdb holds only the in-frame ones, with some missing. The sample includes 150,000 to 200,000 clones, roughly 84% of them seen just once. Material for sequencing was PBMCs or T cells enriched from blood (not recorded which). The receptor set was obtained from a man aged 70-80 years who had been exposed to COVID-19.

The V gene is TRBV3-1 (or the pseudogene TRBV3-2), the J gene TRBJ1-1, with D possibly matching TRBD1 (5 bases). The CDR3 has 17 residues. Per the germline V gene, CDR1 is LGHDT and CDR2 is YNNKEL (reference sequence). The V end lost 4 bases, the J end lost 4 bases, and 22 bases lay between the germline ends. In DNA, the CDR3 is TGTGCCAGCAGCCCCTCTGGGAGGGGTCCTGGGGGCACTGAAGCTTTCTTT. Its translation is CASSPSGRGPGGTEAFF.

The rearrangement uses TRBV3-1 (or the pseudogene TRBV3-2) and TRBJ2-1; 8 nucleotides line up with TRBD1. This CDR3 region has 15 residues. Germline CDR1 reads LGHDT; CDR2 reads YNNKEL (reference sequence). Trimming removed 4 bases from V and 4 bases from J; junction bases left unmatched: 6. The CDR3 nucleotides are TGTGCCAGCAGCCCCTGGACAGGGATATACAATGAGCAGTTCTTC. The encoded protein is CASSPWTGIYNEQFF.